Here is one T cell receptor beta chain with its context. This clonotype was observed a handful of times. Its antigen is still unknown. Base qualities are not provided; no much larger clone lies one nucleotide away. The record originates from a study of T cells after yellow fever vaccination (dated by TCRdb to about 2019). Some background on the complete study: The SMART-Seq v4 Ultra Low Input RNA kit was used to prepare libraries from fractions with low cell numbers. Blood was collected at multiple timepoints before and after primary and secondary immunization, and bulk PBMC replicates and cell subsets were isolated. Bulk TCR alpha and beta repertoires were sequenced longitudinally to track T-cell clones before and after primary and booster YFV17D yellow fever vaccination. The cohort comprised two healthy male donors, one aged 18 to 30 and one aged 30 to 40 years.

The paper as a whole reports these results and caveats: The secondary T-cell response was weaker than the primary response but faster, peaking on day 5 instead of day 15. A small fraction of clonotypes appeared in both the CD4 and CD8 compartments, likely as a result of convergent recombination. After the booster, most of the clones that had expanded following primary vaccination were detected again (approximately 95% of CD4 and around 88% of CD8), which suggests that memory was broadly maintained. Because the study included only a couple of donors, the extent to which the findings can be generalized is limited. Computational filtering was needed because FACS-sorted repertoires could contain abundant contaminating clonotypes from the bulk population.

The treatment or condition label, as the study defines it: live attenuated yellow fever vaccine strain. At each blood-draw timepoint, two biological replicates of bulk PBMCs were collected. PBMCs were isolated from peripheral blood using a standard Ficoll-Paque protocol. RNA was extracted with TriZol from bulk PBMCs, CD4 and CD8 fractions, and dextramer-positive and dextramer-negative fractions. Synthesis of TCR cDNA relied on 5'RACE template switching, a step that introduced a universal primer site along with unique molecular identifiers. cDNA synthesis was primed from both the TCR alpha and TCR beta constant segments. Library amplification involved two PCR steps, and the second step added sample barcodes and sequencing adapters. Libraries were sequenced on Illumina HiSeq 2500 (2x100 bp) or NovaSeq (2x150 bp). Per the source publication's procedure: MIGEC handled demultiplexing of reads and collapsing into UMI consensus sequences, while MiXCR performed V(D)J alignment. Clonotypes responding to the vaccine were identified with edgeR on replicate PBMC samples, with the criteria of FDR below 0.01 and a log2 fold change above 5 up to day 15. Each bulk clonotype received a CD4 or CD8 identity based on whether the sequenced CD4 or CD8 repertoire contained that clonotype at higher abundance. TCRdb trimmed public reads at Q25 via fastp, called clones via MiXCR and kept in-frame beta chains. Every CDR3 protein is listed once, alongside the most common genes and DNA of its rows. These V and J calls rely on TCRdb rather than the paper's analysis. This sample holds about 370,000 distinct CDR3 sequences; roughly 10% were observed only once. Roughly 18% of the sample is in the top ten clones.

The CDR3 covers 16 residues, taking in both the cysteine and the phenylalanine. Only the CDR3 portion is preserved as DNA: 48 bases, with reading frame beginning at the first base. Trimming at the junction amounts to 3 bases on V and 0 bases on J, and the germline ends lie 14 bases apart. Taken from the germline V gene, the CDR1 and CDR2 loops are MGHRA and YSYEKL. Recombination linked TRBV4-1 to TRBJ1-1; no D gene can be assigned with confidence. The source is a man aged 18 to 35 who received the YFV17D yellow fever vaccine. The input for sequencing was PBMCs, taken on the day of the first yellow fever vaccination. For the CDR3, the sequence is CASSQATSPMNTEAFF. The DNA reads as follows: TGCGCCAGCAGCCAGGCAACCAGCCCCATGAACACTGAAGCTTTCTTT.